This TCR beta chain was sequenced in a study of cytomegalovirus exposure and HLA in healthy donors. CDR3 length: 12 amino acids. CDR1 and CDR2 from the germline V gene are SGDLS and YYNGEE. Trimming shortened V by 3 bases and J by 4 bases, and 7 bases separated the two germline ends. In the PCR, 60 Vbeta and 13 Jbeta primers were used. Data came from immunoSEQ multiplex PCR; TCRdb stores just in-frame clones and leaves some out. The table lists 200,000 to 250,000 clones, roughly 88% of them singletons. The TCR sequence derives from a boy between 2 and 10 years old in good health and CMV-seronegative. The source material was PBMCs. This sequence joins TRBV9 and TRBJ1-1, with a tentative D call TRBD1 (6 bases). CDR3 in DNA: TGTGCCAGCAGCGCGGACAGCACTGAAGCTTTCTTT. It translates to CASSADSTEAFF.